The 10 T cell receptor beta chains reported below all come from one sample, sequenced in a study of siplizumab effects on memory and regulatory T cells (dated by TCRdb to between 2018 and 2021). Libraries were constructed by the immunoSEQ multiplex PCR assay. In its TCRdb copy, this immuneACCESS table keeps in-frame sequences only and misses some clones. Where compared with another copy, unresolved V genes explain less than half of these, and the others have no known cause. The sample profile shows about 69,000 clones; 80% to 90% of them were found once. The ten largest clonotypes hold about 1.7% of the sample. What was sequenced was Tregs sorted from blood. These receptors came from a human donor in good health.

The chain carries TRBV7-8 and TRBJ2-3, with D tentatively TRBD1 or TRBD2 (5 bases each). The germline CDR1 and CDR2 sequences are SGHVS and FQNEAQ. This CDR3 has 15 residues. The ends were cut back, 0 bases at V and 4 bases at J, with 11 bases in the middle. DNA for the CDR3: TGTGCCAGCAGCTTAGCTGGGACGCCAGCAGATACGCAGTATTTT. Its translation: CASSLAGTPADTQYF.

The CDR3 reads CATSQRGYNEQFF. CDR3 coding DNA: TGTGCCACCAGCCAGCGGGGCTACAATGAGCAGTTCTTC. The gene calls are TRBV15 and TRBJ2-1, with 7 bases aligning to TRBD2. Unmatched junction bases numbered 1, after V lost 5 bases and J lost 3 bases. Germline V CDR1 and CDR2: LNHNV, YYDKDF (reference sequence). The CDR3 sequence is 13 residues long.

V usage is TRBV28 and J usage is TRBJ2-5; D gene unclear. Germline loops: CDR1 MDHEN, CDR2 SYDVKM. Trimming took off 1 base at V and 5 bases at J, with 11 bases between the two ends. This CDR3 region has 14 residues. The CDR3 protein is CASSLLGLGETQYF. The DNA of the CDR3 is TGTGCCAGCAGTTTATTGGGGTTGGGGGAGACCCAGTACTTC.

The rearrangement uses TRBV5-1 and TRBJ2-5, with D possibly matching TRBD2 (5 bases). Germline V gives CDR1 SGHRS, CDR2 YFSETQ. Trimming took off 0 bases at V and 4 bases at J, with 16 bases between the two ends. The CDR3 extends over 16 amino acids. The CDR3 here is CASSLAEDPTGETQYF. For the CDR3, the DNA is TGCGCCAGCAGCTTGGCGGAGGACCCGACGGGAGAGACCCAGTACTTC.

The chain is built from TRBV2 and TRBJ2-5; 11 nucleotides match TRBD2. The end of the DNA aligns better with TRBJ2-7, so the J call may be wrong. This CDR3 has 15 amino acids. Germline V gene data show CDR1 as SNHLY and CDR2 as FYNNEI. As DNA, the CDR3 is TGTGCCAGCACCCGGACTAGCGGGTTAACCTACGAGCAGTACTTC. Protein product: CASTRTSGLTYEQYF.

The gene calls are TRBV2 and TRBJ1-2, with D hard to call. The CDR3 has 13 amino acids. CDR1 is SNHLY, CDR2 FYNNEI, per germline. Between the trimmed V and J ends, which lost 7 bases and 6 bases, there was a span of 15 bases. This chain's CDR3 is CASTSSPSHGYTF. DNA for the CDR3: TGTGCCAGCACCTCCTCACCCTCCCATGGCTACACCTTC.

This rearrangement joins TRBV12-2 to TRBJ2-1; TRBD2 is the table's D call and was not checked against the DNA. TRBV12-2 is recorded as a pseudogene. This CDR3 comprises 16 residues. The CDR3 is CASRLAGLAGGFEQFF. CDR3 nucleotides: TGTGCAAGTCGCTTAGCGGGACTAGCGGGAGGGTTTGAGCAGTTCTTC.

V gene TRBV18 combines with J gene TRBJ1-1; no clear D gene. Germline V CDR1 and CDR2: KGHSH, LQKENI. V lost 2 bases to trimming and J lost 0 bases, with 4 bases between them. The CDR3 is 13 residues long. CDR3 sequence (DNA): TGTGCCAGCTCACCAGAGGTGAACACTGAAGCTTTCTTT. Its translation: CASSPEVNTEAFF.

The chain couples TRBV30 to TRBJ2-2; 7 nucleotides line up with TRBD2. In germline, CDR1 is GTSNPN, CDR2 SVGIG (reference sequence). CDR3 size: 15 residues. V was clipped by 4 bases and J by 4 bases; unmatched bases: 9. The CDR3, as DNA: TGTGCCTGGAAAGACGGGAGGACGATCACCGGGGAGCTGTTTTTT. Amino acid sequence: CAWKDGRTITGELFF.

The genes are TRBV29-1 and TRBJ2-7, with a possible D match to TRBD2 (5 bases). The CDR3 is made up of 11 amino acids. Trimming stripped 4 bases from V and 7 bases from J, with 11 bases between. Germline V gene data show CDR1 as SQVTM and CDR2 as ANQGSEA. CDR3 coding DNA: TGCAGCGTTGCCTCGGCGGGTGAGCAGTACTTC. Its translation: CSVASAGEQYF.